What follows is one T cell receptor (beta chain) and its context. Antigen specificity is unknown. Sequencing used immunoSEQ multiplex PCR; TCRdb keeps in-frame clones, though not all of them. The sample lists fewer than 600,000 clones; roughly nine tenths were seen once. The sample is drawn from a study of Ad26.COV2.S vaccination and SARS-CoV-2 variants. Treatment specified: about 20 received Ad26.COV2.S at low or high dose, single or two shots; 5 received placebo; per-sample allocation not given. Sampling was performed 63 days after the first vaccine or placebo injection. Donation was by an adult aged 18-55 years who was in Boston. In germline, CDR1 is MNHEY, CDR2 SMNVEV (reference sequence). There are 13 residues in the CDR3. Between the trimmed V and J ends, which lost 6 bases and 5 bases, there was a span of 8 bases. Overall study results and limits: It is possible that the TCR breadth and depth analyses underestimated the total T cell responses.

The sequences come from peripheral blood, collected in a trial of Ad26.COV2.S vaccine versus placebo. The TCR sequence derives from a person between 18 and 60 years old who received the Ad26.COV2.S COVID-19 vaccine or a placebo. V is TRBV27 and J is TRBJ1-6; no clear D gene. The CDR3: CASRSRNNSPLHF. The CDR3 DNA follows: TGTGCCAGCAGGAGCAGGAATAATTCACCCCTCCACTTT.